This T cell receptor (beta chain) was identified during a study of cytomegalovirus exposure and HLA in healthy donors. General study points: Reports state that TCR beta sequences accurately predicted most subjects' HLA-A and HLA-B alleles. Sequencing had likely introduced a cluster of highly shared sequence variants as an artifact. DRB1 had the most TCR associations and HLA-C the fewest, a later analysis found, with rates varying by HLA locus.

Notes on this clone: Its antigen is currently unknown.

The PCR employed 60 Vbeta primers together with 13 Jbeta primers. Clones were sequenced by immunoSEQ multiplex PCR, and TCRdb holds only the in-frame ones, with some missing. The sample has 120,000 to 150,000 clones, 65% to 85% seen once. Trimming took off 6 bases at V and 4 bases at J, with 21 bases between the two ends. CDR3 length equals 16 residues. Germline V CDR1 and CDR2: SNHLY, FYNNEI. The sequenced sample consisted of PBMCs. This sequence joins TRBV2 and TRBJ2-5, with a tentative D call TRBD1 (5 bases). The origin of this receptor is a man aged 18 to 29 in good health and CMV-seronegative. This chain's CDR3 is CASSLPQRRVRETQYF. The CDR3 DNA reads TGTGCCAGCAGCCTTCCTCAACGCAGGGTTCGAGAGACCCAGTACTTC.